A single sample gave rise to the 27 T cell receptor beta chains below, sequenced in a study of T cell changes during pregnancy in multiple sclerosis. Only in-frame clones appear in the TCRdb table, and some are missing; sequencing was by immunoSEQ multiplex PCR. This sample carries some 50,000 clones, around 90% of them seen once, and the ten largest clones take approximately 1.6%. The starting material was peripheral blood, obtained in the first trimester of pregnancy. The receptors were gathered from a female donor in good health, enrolled as a control in a pregnancy study.

J is TRBJ2-4 and V is TRBV30, with a possible D match to TRBD1 (5 bases). CDR1 is GTSNPN and CDR2 is SVGIG in the germline V gene (reference sequence). V gave up 0 bases and J gave up 5 bases, with 11 bases separating them. The CDR3 has 14 residues. CDR3 nucleotide sequence: TGTGCCTGGAGTGTATGGGGCAGACAAAACATTCAGTACTTC. Its translation: CAWSVWGRQNIQYF.

V gene TRBV28 combines with J gene TRBJ2-1, with D unclear. Germline CDR1 reads MDHEN; CDR2 reads SYDVKM. The CDR3 runs to 13 residues. Trimming cost V 1 base and J 6 bases, with 7 bases left between them. The CDR3 bases are TGTGCCAGCAGTTTATCCCGTTCCAATGAGCAGTTCTTC. Residues: CASSLSRSNEQFF.

V and J are TRBV11-2 and TRBJ2-1; 16 nucleotides match TRBD2. CDR1 is SGHAT and CDR2 is FQNNGV in the germline V gene. V shed 5 bases, J shed 6 bases, and the junction held 7 bases outside the gene matches. This CDR3 has 17 residues. Here the CDR3 DNA reads TGTGCCAGCAGCCCCGGGACTAGCGGGAGGGCCGCCAATGAGCAGTTCTTC. This gives the protein CASSPGTSGRAANEQFF.

The chain carries TRBV28 and TRBJ1-1; D remains unclear. Trimming removed 2 bases at V and 11 bases at J, with 15 bases between. The CDR3 spans 13 residues. Germline V lookup: CDR1 MDHEN, CDR2 SYDVKM. CDR3 residues: CASSLEGGTEAFF. The CDR3 DNA reads TGTGCCAGCAGTTTAGAGGGCGGCACGGAGGCTTTCTTT.

The chain recombines TRBV28 with TRBJ2-7; no firm D call. CDR1 is MDHEN and CDR2 is SYDVKM in the germline V gene. Trimming shortened V by 2 bases and J by 2 bases, and 13 bases separated the two germline ends. This CDR3 is built from 15 residues. The CDR3 DNA follows: TGTGCCAGCAGTTTAACGGCTGTACTACCCTACGAGCAGTACTTC. Its translation: CASSLTAVLPYEQYF.

The V gene is TRBV7-9, the J gene TRBJ1-2, with TRBD1 identical over 7 bases. CDR1 and CDR2 (germline): SEHNR, FQNEAQ (reference sequence). This CDR3 contains 19 residues. The ends lost 4 bases at V and 5 bases at J; junction bases unmatched: 22. CDR3 bases: TGTGCCAGCAGCTCTTTCCCTACGGTAAATGACAGGGACCGATATGGCTACACCTTC. The encoded protein is CASSSFPTVNDRDRYGYTF.

This clone was observed a single time. The V and J genes are TRBV19 and TRBJ2-1, with 11 bases identical to TRBD2. The CDR3 consists of 15 residues. CDR1 is LNHDA and CDR2 is SQIVND in the germline V gene (reference sequence). Losses at the gene ends were 6 bases for V and 2 bases for J; bases not matched to a gene: 3. The CDR3 loop reads CASSRLAGTYNEQFF. The CDR3 DNA reads as TGTGCCAGTAGCAGACTAGCGGGGACCTACAATGAGCAGTTCTTC.

J is TRBJ1-1 and V is TRBV18, with 7 bases lining up with TRBD1. Germline V gives CDR1 KGHSH, CDR2 LQKENI. The CDR3 contains 16 residues. V dropped 1 base and J dropped 5; count of bases not matched to a gene: 10. The CDR3 DNA follows: TGTGCCAGCTCACCACGCGTGGAGGGGGCTCTAACTGAAGCTTTCTTT. Translated: CASSPRVEGALTEAFF. The full variable domain, in which reference TRBV18 and TRBJ1-1 provide the parts outside the CDR3, is NAGVMQNPRHLVRRRGQEARLRCSPMKGHSHVYWYRQLPEEGLKFMVYLQKENIIDESGMPKERFSAEFPKEGPSILRIQQVVRGDSAAYFCASSPRVEGALTEAFFGQGTRLTVV.

The chain combines TRBV13 with TRBJ2-7, with 7 nucleotides matching TRBD1. Germline CDR1 reads PRHDT; CDR2 reads FYEKMQ (reference sequence). This CDR3 has 17 amino acids. The ends lost 0 bases at V and 0 bases at J; junction bases unmatched: 8. CDR3 bases: TGTGCCAGCAGCTTAGGGCGAAGGGGGCCCGTCTCCTACGAGCAGTACTTC. It encodes CASSLGRRGPVSYEQYF. The whole variable domain, filled in from reference TRBV13 and TRBJ2-7, reads AAGVIQSPRHLIKEKRETATLKCYPIPRHDTVYWYQQGPGQDPQFLISFYEKMQSDKGSIPDRFSAQQFSDYHSELNMSSLELGDSALYFCASSLGRRGPVSYEQYFGPGTRLTVT.

V is TRBV7-3 and J is TRBJ2-7; D is ambiguous. Deletions cut 2 bases from V and 2 bases from J, with 16 bases between. This CDR3 is built from 16 residues. Per the germline V gene, CDR1 is SGHTA and CDR2 is FQGTGA. Here the CDR3 reads CASSLGARQPPYEQYF. CDR3 coding DNA: TGTGCCAGCAGCTTAGGAGCAAGGCAGCCTCCCTACGAGCAGTACTTC.

This chain joins TRBV18 and TRBJ2-7; TRBD2 is a possible D gene (5 bases). Germline lookup yields CDR1 KGHSH and CDR2 LQKENI. This CDR3 is 14 amino acids long. The ends were cut back, 3 bases at V and 2 bases at J, with 11 bases in the middle. The CDR3 here is CASSPSGETYEQYF. In nucleotides, the CDR3 is TGTGCCAGCTCACCCAGCGGTGAGACCTACGAGCAGTACTTC.

The V call is TRBV5-8, the J call TRBJ2-1; D might be TRBD2 (5 bases). With 3 bases removed from V and 5 bases from J, the gap between germline ends came to 18 bases. CDR1 is SGHTS, CDR2 YDEGEE, per germline. The CDR3 length is 16 residues. Here the CDR3 DNA reads TGTGCCAGCAGCTCCGTACCCGGGATAAGCCACAATGAGCAGTTCTTC. It encodes CASSSVPGISHNEQFF.

A note on this clone: The sample contains more than one DNA sequence encoding this CDR3. The chain has TRBV2 and TRBJ2-2; D possibly corresponds to TRBD1 (6 bases). The CDR3 extends over 15 amino acids. The germline V gene encodes CDR1 SNHLY and CDR2 FYNNEI. V was clipped by 4 bases and J by 1 base, with 10 bases between them. In nucleotides, the CDR3 is TGTGCCAGCAGTGGCAGGGGTAGGAACACCGGGGAGCTGTTTTTT. This gives the protein CASSGRGRNTGELFF.

This chain uses TRBV9 with TRBJ2-7, with D tentatively TRBD1 (6 bases). V dropped 3 bases and J dropped 3 bases, with 13 bases sitting between them. The CDR3 is 14 amino acids. The germline V gene has CDR1 SGDLS and CDR2 YYNGEE. The CDR3 DNA reads TGTGCCAGCAGCGCCCATCAGGACAGCTACGAGCAGTACTTC. This sequence encodes CASSAHQDSYEQYF.

The chain recombines TRBV10-3 with TRBJ1-1, with TRBD1 matching over 8 bases. J lost 1 base, V lost 6 bases, and 4 bases had no gene match. The CDR3 has 14 amino acids. CDR1 is ENHRY, CDR2 SYGVKD, per germline. This chain's CDR3 is CAIRDGTGNTEAFF. CDR3 in DNA: TGTGCCATCAGAGACGGGACAGGGAACACTGAAGCTTTCTTT.

This clone was counted between two and nine times. The rearrangement links TRBV6-1 to TRBJ2-7; TRBD1 matches 12 bases. The CDR3 sequence is 15 residues long. The V gene's germline CDR1 is MNHNS and CDR2 SASEGT. V dropped 5 bases and J dropped 2; count of bases not matched to a gene: 4. CDR3 sequence (DNA): TGTGCCAGCAGTTCCGGGACAGGGGGCCCCTACGAGCAGTACTTC. Protein sequence: CASSSGTGGPYEQYF.

The V call is TRBV6-1, the J call TRBJ2-5, with TRBD2 as a possible D gene (6 bases). The CDR3 consists of 16 residues. Germline assignment: CDR1 MNHNS and CDR2 SASEGT. The germline V and J ends were trimmed by 3 bases and 1 base, with 15 bases remaining between them. This CDR3 reads CASSDTGLSTQETQYF. The CDR3 DNA sequence: TGTGCCAGCAGTGACACGGGACTCAGCACCCAAGAGACCCAGTACTTC.

The chain links TRBV27 to TRBJ2-7, with 8 bases aligning to TRBD1. V was clipped by 6 bases and J by 1 base; unmatched bases: 8. The CDR3 has 15 residues. Germline CDR1 reads MNHEY; CDR2 reads SMNVEV (reference sequence). CDR3 residues: CASSPTGVPSYEQYF. CDR3 sequence (DNA): TGTGCCAGCAGCCCGACAGGGGTACCATCCTACGAGCAGTACTTC.

The chain uses TRBV6-6 and TRBJ1-1, with D possibly being TRBD1 (5 bases). The CDR3 spans 13 residues. The V and J ends lost 8 bases and 1 base respectively, with 11 bases between them. Germline V gene lookup returns CDR1 MNHNY and CDR2 SVGAGI (reference sequence). The CDR3: CASQDGQNTEAFF. CDR3 DNA: TGTGCCAGCCAGGATGGACAGAACACTGAAGCTTTCTTT.

V and J are TRBV9 and TRBJ2-1; D is perhaps TRBD2 (6 bases). CDR3 length: 10 residues. Trimming pared 5 bases from V and 9 bases from J, leaving 6 bases between. CDR1 is SGDLS and CDR2 is YYNGEE in the germline V gene. The CDR3 nucleotides are TGTGCCAGCAGGGGGGGTGAGCAGTTCTTC. Amino acids: CASRGGEQFF.

The V gene is TRBV19, the J gene TRBJ2-3, with 15 bases fitting TRBD2. CDR3 length: 15 amino acids. Germline CDR1 is LNHDA and CDR2 is SQIVND (reference sequence). Trimming removed 5 bases from V and 8 bases from J; junction bases left unmatched: 5. Here the CDR3 reads CASSGLAGGPTTQYF. As DNA, the CDR3 is TGTGCCAGTAGTGGACTAGCGGGGGGGCCGACTACGCAGTATTTT.

V gene TRBV5-6 combines with J gene TRBJ2-1; 7 nucleotides agree with TRBD2. CDR1 and CDR2 from the germline V gene are SGHDT and YYEEEE. V was clipped by 0 bases and J by 6 bases; unmatched bases: 3. The CDR3 totals 14 residues. The CDR3 here is CASSLDPSGNEQFF. CDR3 bases: TGTGCCAGCAGCTTGGATCCTAGCGGCAATGAGCAGTTCTTC.

The V call is TRBV5-5, the J call TRBJ1-1, with TRBD1 identical over 8 bases. Trimming took 3 bases from V and 0 from J; bases not matched to a gene: 10. The CDR3 consists of 17 residues. CDR1 is SGHKS, CDR2 YYEKEE, per germline (reference sequence). DNA of the CDR3: TGTGCCAGCAGCTGGGTCCAGGGGGCGGGGATGAACACTGAAGCTTTCTTT. It codes for CASSWVQGAGMNTEAFF.

This chain joins TRBV21-1 and TRBJ2-7; the table's TRBD1 call for D was not verified on the DNA. TRBV21-1 is reported as a pseudogene. The length of the CDR3 is 16 residues. The CDR3 protein is CASSKEGDCRTYEQYF. As DNA, the CDR3 is TGTGCCAGCAGCAAAGAGGGGGATTGCAGGACCTACGAGCAGTACTTC.

The genes are TRBV18 and TRBJ1-2; tentatively, D is TRBD1 (6 bases). The CDR3 is 16 residues long. The V gene lost 1 base and the J gene lost 4 bases, with 16 bases spanning the gap. The germline CDR1 and CDR2 sequences are KGHSH and LQKENI. The CDR3 nucleotides are TGTGCCAGCTCACCACGACAGGACCGCTCATTCTATGGCTACACCTTC. Translation gives CASSPRQDRSFYGYTF.

The J gene is TRBJ2-2, the V gene TRBV5-6, with 9 bases lining up with TRBD2. V shed 0 bases, J shed 16 bases, and the junction held 7 bases outside the gene matches. The length of the CDR3 is 13 residues. Germline V gene sequence: CDR1 SGHDT, CDR2 YYEEEE. In DNA form, the CDR3 reads TGTGCCAGCAGCTTGGCCATAGCGGGGGTTCCGTTTTTT. Protein sequence: CASSLAIAGVPFF.

The rearrangement joins TRBV7-9 to TRBJ1-5, with 8 bases that match TRBD1. After removal of 2 bases from V and 7 bases from J, the junction contained 10 bases not matched to a gene. CDR3 length equals 16 residues. Germline values: CDR1 SEHNR, CDR2 FQNEAQ (reference sequence). This CDR3 reads CASSLWQGAKEQPQHF. CDR3 nucleotides: TGTGCCAGCAGCTTATGGCAGGGGGCGAAGGAGCAGCCCCAGCATTTT.